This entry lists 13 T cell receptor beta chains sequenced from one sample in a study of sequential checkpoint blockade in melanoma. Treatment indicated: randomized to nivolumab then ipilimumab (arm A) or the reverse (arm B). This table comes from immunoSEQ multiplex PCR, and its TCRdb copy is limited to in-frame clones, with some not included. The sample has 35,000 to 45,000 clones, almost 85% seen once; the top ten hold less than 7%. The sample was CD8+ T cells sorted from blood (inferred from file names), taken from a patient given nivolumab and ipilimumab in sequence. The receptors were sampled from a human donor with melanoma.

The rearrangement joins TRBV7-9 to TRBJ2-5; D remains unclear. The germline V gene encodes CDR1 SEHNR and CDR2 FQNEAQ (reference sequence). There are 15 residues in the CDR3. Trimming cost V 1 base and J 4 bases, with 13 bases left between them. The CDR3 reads CASSLEWLVGETQYF. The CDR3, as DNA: TGTGCCAGCAGCTTAGAGTGGCTAGTCGGAGAGACCCAGTACTTC. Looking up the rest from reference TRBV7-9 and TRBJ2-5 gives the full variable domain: DTGVSQNPRHKITKRGQNVTFRCDPISEHNRLYWYRQTLGQGPEFLTYFQNEAQLEKSRLLSDRFSAERPKGSFSTLEIQRTEQGDSAMYLCASSLEWLVGETQYFGPGTRLLVL.

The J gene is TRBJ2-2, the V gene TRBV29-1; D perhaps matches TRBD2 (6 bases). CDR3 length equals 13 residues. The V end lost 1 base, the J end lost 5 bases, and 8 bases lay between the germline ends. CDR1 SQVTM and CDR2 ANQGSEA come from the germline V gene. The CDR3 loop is CSVEGGETGELFF. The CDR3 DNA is TGCAGCGTTGAAGGGGGGGAAACCGGGGAGCTGTTTTTT.

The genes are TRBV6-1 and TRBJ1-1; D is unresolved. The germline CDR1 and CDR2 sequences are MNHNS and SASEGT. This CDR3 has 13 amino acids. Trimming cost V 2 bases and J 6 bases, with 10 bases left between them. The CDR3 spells CASSESTTPEAFF. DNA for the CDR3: TGTGCCAGCAGTGAATCGACAACCCCTGAAGCTTTCTTT.

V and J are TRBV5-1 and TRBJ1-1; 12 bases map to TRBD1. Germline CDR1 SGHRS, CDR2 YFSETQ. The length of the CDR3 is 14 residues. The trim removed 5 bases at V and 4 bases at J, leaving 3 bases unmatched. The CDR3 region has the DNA TGCGCCAGCAGTGCGGGACAGGGGGCCACTGAAGCTTTCTTT. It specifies CASSAGQGATEAFF. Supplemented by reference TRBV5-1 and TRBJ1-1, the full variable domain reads KAGVTQTPRYLIKTRGQQVTLSCSPISGHRSVSWYQQTPGQGLQFLFEYFSETQRNKGNFPGRFSGRQFSNSRSEMNVSTLELGDSALYLCASSAGQGATEAFFGQGTRLTVV.

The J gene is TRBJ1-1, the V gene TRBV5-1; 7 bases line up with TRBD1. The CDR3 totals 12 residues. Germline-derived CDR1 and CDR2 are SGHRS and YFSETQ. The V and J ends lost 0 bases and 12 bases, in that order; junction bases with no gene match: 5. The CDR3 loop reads CASSLVGTESFF. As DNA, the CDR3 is TGCGCCAGCAGCTTGGTTGGGACAGAGTCTTTCTTT.

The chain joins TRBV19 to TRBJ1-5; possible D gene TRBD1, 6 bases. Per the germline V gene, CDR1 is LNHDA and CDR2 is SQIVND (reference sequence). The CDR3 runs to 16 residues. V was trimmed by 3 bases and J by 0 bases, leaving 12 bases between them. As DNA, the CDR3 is TGTGCCAGTAGTATCGAGGGGGTCGGTAGCAATCAGCCCCAGCATTTT. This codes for CASSIEGVGSNQPQHF.

The CDR3 nucleotides are TGTGCCATCAGTGAGTCCAGGGCTAGCGGGTACTCCTACAATGAGCAGTTCTTC. This translates into CAISESRASGYSYNEQFF. This rearrangement joins TRBV10-3 to TRBJ2-1; 8 bases fit TRBD2. The CDR3 consists of 18 residues. Unmatched junction bases numbered 7, after V lost 0 bases and J lost 0 bases. CDR1 is ENHRY and CDR2 is SYGVKD in the germline V gene.

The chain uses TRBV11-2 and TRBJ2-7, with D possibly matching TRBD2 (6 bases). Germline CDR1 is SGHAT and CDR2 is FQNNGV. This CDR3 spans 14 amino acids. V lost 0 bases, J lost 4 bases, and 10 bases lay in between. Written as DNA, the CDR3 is TGTGCCAGCAGCTTAGATCTAGGAGGGTACGAGCAGTACTTC. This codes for CASSLDLGGYEQYF. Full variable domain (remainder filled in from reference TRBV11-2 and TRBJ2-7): EAGVAQSPRYKIIEKRQSVAFWCNPISGHATLYWYQQILGQGPKLLIQFQNNGVVDDSQLPKDRFSAERLKGVDSTLKIQPAKLEDSAVYLCASSLDLGGYEQYFGPGTRLTVT.

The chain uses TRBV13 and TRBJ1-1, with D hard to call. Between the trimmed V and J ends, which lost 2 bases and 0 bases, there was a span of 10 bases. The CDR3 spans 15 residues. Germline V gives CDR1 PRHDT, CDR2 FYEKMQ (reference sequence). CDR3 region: CASSLRGLMNTEAFF. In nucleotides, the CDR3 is TGTGCCAGCAGCTTACGCGGACTAATGAACACTGAAGCTTTCTTT.

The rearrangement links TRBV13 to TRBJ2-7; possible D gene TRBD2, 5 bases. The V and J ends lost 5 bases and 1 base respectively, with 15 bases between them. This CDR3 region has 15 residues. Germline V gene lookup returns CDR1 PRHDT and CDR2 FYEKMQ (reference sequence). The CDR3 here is CASSPTESGSYEQYF. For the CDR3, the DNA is TGTGCCAGCAGCCCGACGGAGAGCGGATCCTACGAGCAGTACTTC.

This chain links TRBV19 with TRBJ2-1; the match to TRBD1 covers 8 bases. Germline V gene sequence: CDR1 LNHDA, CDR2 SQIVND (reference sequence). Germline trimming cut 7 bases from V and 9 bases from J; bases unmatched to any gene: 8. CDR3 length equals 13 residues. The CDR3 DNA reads TGTGCCAGTACATTCGGCAGGGGGCTTGAGCAGTTCTTC. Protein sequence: CASTFGRGLEQFF.

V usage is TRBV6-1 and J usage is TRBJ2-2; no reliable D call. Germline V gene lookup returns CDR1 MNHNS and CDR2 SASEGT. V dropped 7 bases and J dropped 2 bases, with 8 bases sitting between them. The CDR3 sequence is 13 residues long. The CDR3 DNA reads TGTGCCAGCATTGCAGAAAACACCGGGGAGCTGTTTTTT. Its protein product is CASIAENTGELFF.

CDR3 region: CASRVAILGGNEQFF. DNA for the CDR3: TGTGCCAGCAGGGTAGCGATCCTCGGAGGCAATGAGCAGTTCTTC. The chain has TRBV27 and TRBJ2-1; tentative D call: TRBD2 (5 bases). The CDR3 totals 15 residues. Trimming removed 6 bases from V and 6 bases from J, with 18 bases in between. Germline loops: CDR1 MNHEY, CDR2 SMNVEV (reference sequence).